This TCR beta chain was recorded in a study of blood T cell repertoires in COVID-19 (dated by TCRdb to 2020 to 2021). About the study as a whole: The collaborator samples originated in the United States, Italy and Spain and spanned the acute and convalescent phases of COVID-19. Subjects who had been exposed to COVID-19, were actively infected with it, or had recovered from it provided the deeply sampled blood TCRbeta repertoires that made up the dataset. Where available, HLA class I and class II types were obtained from metadata supplied by the sample provider rather than from assay-based typing. The prospective study material was composed of cDNA or gDNA derived from T cells, B-cell-depleted T cells, or PBMCs. The sample metadata nearly always contained a de-identified subject ID, COVID-19 status, age in years and sex. The repertoires were released in a freely available public database intended as a resource for research on the immune response to SARS-CoV-2. The samples were drawn from two sources: the first 160 participants of the ongoing ImmuneRACE study, and approximately 1,300 subjects contributed by 6 global collaborators. General conclusions and limits of the study: The quantity of clinical and demographic metadata differed by source and by participant and was supplied without curation.

Collaborating institutions collected whole blood in K2EDTA tubes following their own protocols. Collaborator samples were shipped for TCRbeta analysis as frozen whole blood, isolated PBMCs, or DNA extracted from either sample type. TCRbeta CDR3 regions were amplified from genomic DNA using the immunoSEQ Assay, a bias-controlled multiplex PCR. For the original study's pipeline: The number of nucleated cells in each sample was estimated by amplification of reference gene primers within the assay. To quantify the absolute abundance of each unique TCRbeta CDR3 rearrangement, sequence reads were collapsed and filtered. For each sample, productive Simpson clonality was calculated as the square root of Simpson's diversity index over productive rearrangements. In its TCRdb copy, this immuneACCESS table keeps in-frame sequences only and misses some clones. Where compared with another copy, unresolved V genes explain less than half of these, and the others have no known cause. V and J calls and clone size come straight from that table; D and trimming were deduced from the DNA. The sample table contains tens of thousands of clones; only one count was recorded for approximately 78% of them. Approximately 7.3% of the sample goes to the ten largest clones.

Comment on this clone: Its antigen remains unidentified. Base quality data are lacking; no much larger clone is found one base away.

This TCR was sampled from a human donor in a cohort sampled during active COVID-19. The sequenced material came from peripheral blood.

The DNA sequence is TGCAGCGTCGGGGGAGAGAGGGGAACTGAAGCTTTCTTT. This codes for CSVGGERGTEAFF. This receptor chain uses TRBV29-1 and TRBJ1-1; TRBD1 is a possible D gene, resting on 5 matching bases. The CDR3 runs 13 amino acids, cysteine and phenylalanine included. CDR3 DNA is the only sequence kept; it has 39 bases, read in frame from the first base. Trimming takes 6 bases from V and 5 bases from J, and the germline ends sit 16 bases apart. Sequences SQVTM (CDR1) and ANQGSEA (CDR2) are obtained from the germline V gene.